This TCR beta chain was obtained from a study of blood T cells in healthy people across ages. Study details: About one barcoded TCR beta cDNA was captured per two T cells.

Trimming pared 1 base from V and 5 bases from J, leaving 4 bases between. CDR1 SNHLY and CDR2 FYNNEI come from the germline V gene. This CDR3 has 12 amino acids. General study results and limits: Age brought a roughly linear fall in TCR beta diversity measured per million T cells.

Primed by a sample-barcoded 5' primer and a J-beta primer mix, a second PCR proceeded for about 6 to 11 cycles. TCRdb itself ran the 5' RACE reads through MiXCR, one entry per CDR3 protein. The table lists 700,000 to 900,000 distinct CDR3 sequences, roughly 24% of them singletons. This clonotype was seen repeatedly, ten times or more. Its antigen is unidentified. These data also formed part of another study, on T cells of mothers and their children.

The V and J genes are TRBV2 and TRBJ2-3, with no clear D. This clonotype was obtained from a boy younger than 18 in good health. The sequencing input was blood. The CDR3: CASSEEGDTQYF. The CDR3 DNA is TGTGCCAGCAGTGAAGAGGGAGATACGCAGTATTTT.